A selection of T cell receptor beta chains follows, all from one sample in a study of T cells in Graves' hyperthyroidism and ophthalmopathy. TCRdb re-called the multiplex PCR reads with MiXCR, one entry per CDR3 protein. This sample yields under 550,000 distinct CDR3 sequences, of which about 13% are seen a single time; approximately 5.3% belongs to the top ten. The sequenced sample consisted of blood. Receptors originate from a woman under 30 with Graves' hyperthyroidism. The CDR3 runs from the conserved cysteine through the conserved F or W. A D gene is named only where the DNA matches it firmly. Rows may omit the clone size; those that give it use once, few, many or a size class.

J,V,D,size,CDR3,DNA
TRBJ2-5,TRBV4-2,TRBD1,few,CASSQGGGQGFETQYF,TGTGCCAGCAGCCAAGGAGGAGGACAGGGGTTTGAGACCCAGTACTTC
TRBJ2-7,TRBV27,TRBD2,many,CASRPPGGRRDEQYF,TGTGCCAGCAGGCCTCCCGGCGGGAGAAGGGACGAGCAGTACTTC
TRBJ1-2,TRBV6-1,NA,many,CASSPSTVGYTF,TGTGCCAGCAGCCCATCGACAGTCGGCTACACCTTC
TRBJ2-7,TRBV30,NA,many,CAWGQTYEQYF,TGTGCCTGGGGACAAACCTACGAGCAGTACTTC
TRBJ2-5,TRBV6-8,TRBD2,many,CASSYSCLAGKQETQYF,TGTGCCAGCAGTTACTCTTGTCTAGCGGGAAAACAAGAGACCCAGTACTTC
TRBJ2-7,TRBV5-1,NA,NA,CASSLGTANYEQYF,TGCGCCAGCAGCTTGGGGACAGCGAACTACGAGCAGTACTTC
TRBJ1-1,TRBV6-1,NA,NA,CASSDKGETEAFF,TGTGCCAGCAGTGACAAGGGGGAGACTGAAGCTTTCTTT
TRBJ2-5,TRBV27,NA,NA,CASSLYGTYQETQYF,TGTGCCAGCAGTTTATACGGGACATATCAAGAGACCCAGTACTTC
TRBJ2-3,TRBV5-1,NA,many,CASLNSPGTDTQYF,TGCGCCAGCCTTAATTCCCCAGGCACAGATACGCAGTATTTT
TRBJ2-7,TRBV5-1,NA,few,CASKERTDSYEQYF,TGCGCCAGCAAGGAACGGACAGACTCCTACGAGCAGTACTTC
TRBJ1-2,TRBV19,NA,NA,CASSIGGEVYGYTF,TGTGCCAGTAGTATCGGCGGGGAGGTCTATGGCTACACCTTC
TRBJ2-7,TRBV15,TRBD2,few,CATSRGREAYEQYF,TGTGCCACCAGCAGAGGACGGGAGGCGTACGAGCAGTACTTC